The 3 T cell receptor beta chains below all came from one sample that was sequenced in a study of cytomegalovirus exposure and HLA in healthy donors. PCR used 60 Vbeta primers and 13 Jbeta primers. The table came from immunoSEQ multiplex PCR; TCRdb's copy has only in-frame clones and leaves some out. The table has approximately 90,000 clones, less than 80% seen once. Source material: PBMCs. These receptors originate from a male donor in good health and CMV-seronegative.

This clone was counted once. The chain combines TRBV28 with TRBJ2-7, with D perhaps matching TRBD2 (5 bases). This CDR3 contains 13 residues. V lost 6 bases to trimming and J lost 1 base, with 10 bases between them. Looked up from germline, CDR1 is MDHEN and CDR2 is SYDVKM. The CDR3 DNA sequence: TGTGCCAGCAGAGGACTTACTTCCTACGAGCAGTACTTC. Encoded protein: CASRGLTSYEQYF. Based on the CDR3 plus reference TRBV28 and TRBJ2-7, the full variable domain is DVKVTQSSRYLVKRTGEKVFLECVQDMDHENMFWYRQDPGLGLRLIYFSYDVKMKEKGDIPEGYSVSREKKERFSLILESASTNQTSMYLCASRGLTSYEQYFGPGTRLTVT.

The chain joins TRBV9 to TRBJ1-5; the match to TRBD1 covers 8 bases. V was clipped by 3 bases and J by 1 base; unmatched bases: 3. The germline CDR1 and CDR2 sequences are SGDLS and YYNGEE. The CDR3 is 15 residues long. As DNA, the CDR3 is TGTGCCAGCAGCGCCGGACAGGGAAGCAATCAGCCCCAGCATTTT. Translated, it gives CASSAGQGSNQPQHF.

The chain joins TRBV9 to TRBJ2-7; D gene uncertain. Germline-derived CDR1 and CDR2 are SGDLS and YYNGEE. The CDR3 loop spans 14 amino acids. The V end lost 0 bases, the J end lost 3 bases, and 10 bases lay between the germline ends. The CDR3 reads CASSVAGTRYEQYF. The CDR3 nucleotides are TGTGCCAGCAGCGTAGCGGGTACACGCTACGAGCAGTACTTC.